These T cell receptor beta chains were read from a single sample in a study of blood T cell repertoires in COVID-19. Some clones are missing from TCRdb's copy, which holds only in-frame ones; the method was immunoSEQ multiplex PCR. The sample consists of about 44,000 clones, 87% of them appearing once. Sequencing was performed on peripheral blood. Receptors were obtained from a woman aged 80 or older in a cohort sampled during active or convalescent COVID-19. Both conserved end residues are part of each CDR3. A D gene is named only where the DNA matches it firmly. Some rows have no size entry. The others give once, few or many, or a class for an expanded clone.

clone_size,j_call,v_call,d_call,cdr3_nt,cdr3_aa
-,TRBJ1-2,TRBV7-2,TRBD1,TGTGCCAGCAGCTTAGCGGGGACAGCTAGCTATGGCTACACCTTC,CASSLAGTASYGYTF
-,TRBJ1-1,TRBV6-5,TRBD1,TGTGCCAGCAGTTTGACCCAGGGGGACACTGAAGCTTTCTTT,CASSLTQGDTEAFF
-,TRBJ1-5,TRBV6-5,-,TGTGCCAGCAGTCAAAATAGCAATCAGCCCCAGCATTTT,CASSQNSNQPQHF
-,TRBJ2-2,TRBV19,TRBD1,TGTGCCAGTAGAAAACAGGGGGCCCGGGACACCGGGGAGCTGTTTTTT,CASRKQGARDTGELFF
-,TRBJ1-1,TRBV4-2,TRBD1,TGTGCCAGCAGCCGGGAGACAGGGTTTGAAGCTTTCTTT,CASSRETGFEAFF
once,TRBJ2-3,TRBV7-9,-,TGTGCCAGCTCCCCCAAAAGCACAGATACGCAGTATTTT,CASSPKSTDTQYF
-,TRBJ2-3,TRBV3-1/TRBV3-2,TRBD2,TGTGCCAGCAGCCAGGGCCGGGGGGTCGGCACAGATACGCAGTATTTT,CASSQGRGVGTDTQYF
-,TRBJ2-1,TRBV5-6,-,TGTGCCAGCAGCATAGCGGTTGGCTCCTACAATGAGCAGTTCTTC,CASSIAVGSYNEQFF
-,TRBJ1-1,TRBV10-3,-,TGTGCCATCAGTGAGAACAGACACTCCACTGAAGCTTTCTTT,CAISENRHSTEAFF
-,TRBJ2-7,TRBV18,TRBD1,TGTGCCAGCTCACCAGGGACAAGGACAGGGCAATGGGAGCAGTACTTC,CASSPGTRTGQWEQYF
-,TRBJ1-1,TRBV6-6,-,TGTGCCAGCAGCGCTTCGGAGAGGAACACTGAAGCTTTCTTT,CASSASERNTEAFF
-,TRBJ2-1,TRBV5-1,TRBD2,TGCGCCAGCAGCTCCCCGGGACTAGCGGGAACTCCCTACAATGAGCAGTTCTTC,CASSSPGLAGTPYNEQFF
-,TRBJ1-6,TRBV25-1,-,TGTGCCAGCAGTGACTGGACAGCTAATTCACCCCTCCACTTT,CASSDWTANSPLHF
-,TRBJ2-7,TRBV5-6,TRBD1,TGTGCCAGCAGTACGAGACCGGGACAGGGAGCCGGCGAGCAGTACTTC,CASSTRPGQGAGEQYF
-,TRBJ2-3,TRBV11-3,TRBD2,TGTGCCAGCAGCAGAGGACTAGTGGCAGATACGCAGTATTTT,CASSRGLVADTQYF
-,TRBJ2-5,TRBV3-1/TRBV3-2,-,TGTGCCAGCAGCCCCGTTTTTGCGAATATGAAGCAGACCCAGTACTTC,CASSPVFANMKQTQYF
-,TRBJ1-3,TRBV3-1/TRBV3-2,-,TGTGCCAGCAGCCAGATCGGGGCTGGAAACACCATATATTTT,CASSQIGAGNTIYF